The 15 T cell receptor beta chains below all came from one sample that was sequenced in a study of cytomegalovirus exposure and HLA in healthy donors. Vbeta (60) and Jbeta (13) primers were used in the PCR. Profiled with immunoSEQ multiplex PCR; TCRdb holds only in-frame clones, not every one. Here the sample spans around 150,000 clones, about 73% being singletons. Sequenced: PBMCs. The receptors come from a woman aged 40 to 50 in good health and CMV-seronegative.

This clone has a single count. This sequence joins TRBV28 and TRBJ2-7, with 8 bases fitting TRBD1. CDR1 and CDR2 (germline): MDHEN, SYDVKM. The CDR3 loop spans 14 amino acids. The V segment lost 5 bases and the J segment 2 bases; nucleotides outside the gene matches: 5. The CDR3 DNA reads TGTGCCAGCAGTGTTGGACAGGGTCCCTACGAGCAGTACTTC. This translates into CASSVGQGPYEQYF.

This clone was seen only a few times. Other nucleotide sequences from this sample produce the same CDR3. The gene calls are TRBV5-1 and TRBJ2-3; D unclear. The germline gives CDR1 SGHRS, CDR2 YFSETQ. The CDR3 runs to 14 residues. Trimming pared 0 bases from V and 2 bases from J, leaving 7 bases between. The DNA for the CDR3 is TGCGCCAGCAGCTTGGACAGCTCCACAGATACGCAGTATTTT. Translation: CASSLDSSTDTQYF.

The V call is TRBV19, the J call TRBJ2-1; D not certain. CDR1 and CDR2 from the germline V gene are LNHDA and SQIVND (reference sequence). This CDR3 contains 14 residues. Between the trimmed V and J ends, which lost 1 base and 4 bases, there was a span of 8 bases. The CDR3 protein is CASSIGPVYNEQFF. The CDR3 DNA reads as TGTGCCAGTAGTATAGGCCCGGTATACAATGAGCAGTTCTTC.

V gene TRBV12-5 combines with J gene TRBJ1-6, with 10 nucleotides matching TRBD1. After removal of 6 bases from V and 7 bases from J, the junction contained 9 bases not matched to a gene. The CDR3 is 16 residues long. The germline gives CDR1 LGHNT, CDR2 FRNRAP. In nucleotides, the CDR3 is TGTGCTAGTGGCCTTAATCCGGGACAGGGGAATTCACCCCTCCACTTT. The encoded protein is CASGLNPGQGNSPLHF.

This clone was recorded a few times. The V gene is TRBV6-5, the J gene TRBJ2-7; 8 nucleotides align to TRBD1. There are 13 residues in the CDR3. Germline V gene data show CDR1 as MNHEY and CDR2 as SVGAGI. J gave up 5 bases and V 4 bases, and 4 bases lay outside the gene matches. This chain's CDR3 is CASSSGQANEQYF. The CDR3 coding sequence is TGTGCCAGCAGTTCGGGACAGGCTAACGAGCAGTACTTC.

The chain carries TRBV7-9 and TRBJ2-4; 9 bases fit TRBD1. This CDR3 is built from 14 residues. With V trimmed by 5 bases and J by 8 bases, 7 bases remained unmatched. Germline loops: CDR1 SEHNR, CDR2 FQNEAQ (reference sequence). Here the CDR3 DNA reads TGTGCCAGCAGCCTAACAGGGGGCGCGGACATTCAGTACTTC. It is translated as CASSLTGGADIQYF.

V usage is TRBV28 and J usage is TRBJ1-2; the D gene is possibly TRBD1 (5 bases). The CDR3 consists of 13 residues. CDR1 and CDR2 from the germline V gene are MDHEN and SYDVKM. Trimming removed 8 bases at V and 5 bases at J, with 15 bases between. CDR3 sequence reads: CASGTGQPYGYTF. As DNA, the CDR3 is TGTGCCAGCGGGACTGGGCAGCCGTATGGCTACACCTTC.

CDR3 nucleotide sequence: TGTGCCAGCAATCGGAATTTGGTTCCGAGGAACGAGCAGTACTTC. Amino acids: CASNRNLVPRNEQYF. V usage is TRBV11-3 and J usage is TRBJ2-5, with D unclear. The DNA matches TRBJ2-7 better at its end, which makes the J call doubtful. CDR3 length equals 15 residues. Germline assignment: CDR1 SGHNT and CDR2 YENEEA.

This chain joins TRBV27 and TRBJ2-2; TRBD1 is a possible D gene (7 bases). Germline CDR1 is MNHEY and CDR2 is SMNVEV (reference sequence). Trimming pared 0 bases from V and 2 bases from J, leaving 16 bases between. This CDR3 comprises 18 residues. The CDR3 DNA sequence: TGTGCCAGCAGTTTATCCCTGGCCAGGGGGGACAACACCGGGGAGCTGTTTTTT. Translation gives CASSLSLARGDNTGELFF.

This clone was recorded once. This rearrangement joins TRBV28 to TRBJ2-6; 9 bases fit TRBD1. With 8 bases clipped from V and 0 bases from J, the junction kept 5 bases outside the gene matches. This CDR3 region has 16 residues. Germline loops: CDR1 MDHEN, CDR2 SYDVKM. CDR3: CASAGQGFSGANVLTF. The CDR3 nucleotides are TGTGCCAGCGCGGGACAGGGATTCTCTGGGGCCAACGTCCTGACTTTC.

CDR3 sequence: CASSEQVDSPLHF. CDR3 sequence (DNA): TGTGCCAGCAGTGAACAGGTTGATTCACCCCTCCACTTT. The rearrangement joins TRBV2 to TRBJ1-6; D call uncertain. CDR1 is SNHLY and CDR2 is FYNNEI in the germline V gene. The V and J ends lost 2 bases and 8 bases respectively, with 7 bases between them. This CDR3 contains 13 residues.

The chain links TRBV6-5 to TRBJ2-7; 7 nucleotides match TRBD1. With V trimmed by 5 bases and J by 3 bases, 4 bases remained unmatched. The CDR3 runs 13 residues. Per germline, CDR1 MNHEY and CDR2 SVGAGI. The CDR3 bases are TGTGCCAGCAGTGATAGACAGGGCTACGAGCAGTACTTC. Protein product: CASSDRQGYEQYF.

The chain couples TRBV18 to TRBJ1-1; TRBD1 is a possible D gene (5 bases). CDR3 length: 13 amino acids. The V and J ends lost 0 bases and 3 bases respectively, with 5 bases between them. The germline CDR1 and CDR2 sequences are KGHSH and LQKENI. The CDR3 sequence: CASSPPGDTEAFF. The CDR3 DNA reads as TGTGCCAGCTCACCACCAGGGGACACTGAAGCTTTCTTT.

The chain joins TRBV9 to TRBJ2-5, with TRBD2 matching over 7 bases. The CDR3 is 14 residues long. The germline CDR1 and CDR2 sequences are SGDLS and YYNGEE. With 5 bases clipped from V and 2 bases from J, the junction kept 6 bases outside the gene matches. CDR3 protein: CASSSRGEQETQYF. The CDR3 region has the DNA TGTGCCAGCAGTTCCCGGGGGGAACAAGAGACCCAGTACTTC.

CDR3 in DNA: TGTGCCAGCTCACCACAGTTTTCTAGCGGCTCCTACGAGCAGTACTTC. Its protein product is CASSPQFSSGSYEQYF. This sequence joins TRBV18 and TRBJ2-5; TRBD2 matches 7 bases. The J call may be mistaken, given a closer DNA end match to TRBJ2-7. The CDR3 length is 16 residues. Germline-derived CDR1 and CDR2 are KGHSH and LQKENI.